This TCR beta chain was retrieved from a study of T cell responses to AZD1222 COVID-19 vaccine. About this clone: What it binds is not known.

General study results and limits: Researchers report vaccine-associated CD4 TCRs spanning spike, with dominance at 160-218 and 743-854.

Clones were sequenced by immunoSEQ multiplex PCR, and TCRdb holds only the in-frame ones, with some missing. This repertoire shows roughly 97,000 clones, 93% found once; its top ten account for 4% to 5.5%. This clonotype was sampled from an adult in good health. Source: peripheral blood, taken on day 0 of AZD1222 vaccination.

CDR3 DNA: TGCGCCAGCAGCCAAGAAGGGGGTTACGAGCAGTACTTC. It codes for CASSQEGGYEQYF. The chain combines TRBV4-1 with TRBJ2-7; maybe TRBD1 (6 bases). Trimming shortened V by 0 bases and J by 4 bases, and 7 bases separated the two germline ends. Germline V gene data show CDR1 as MGHRA and CDR2 as YSYEKL. The CDR3 covers 13 residues.